This TCR beta chain was observed in a study of blood T cell repertoires in COVID-19. Study-level information: Sites across the United States, Italy and Spain contributed samples from acute and convalescent COVID-19. PBMCs, B-cell-depleted T cells, or T cells were the source of the cDNA or gDNA that made up the material.

Germline V gene sequence: CDR1 MNHEY, CDR2 SMNVEV (reference sequence). The CDR3 spans 16 residues. Trimming removed 4 bases from V and 2 bases from J, with 17 bases in between. Original data processing: Reference gene primers were amplified, and this amplification served to estimate nucleated cell counts. The assay was immunoSEQ multiplex PCR, and TCRdb's table has in-frame clones only and misses some. V and J calls and clone size are those listed in that table; D and trimming were worked out from the DNA. Of some 14,000 clones listed, less than 90% are singletons. The chain links TRBV27 to TRBJ2-5; D possibly corresponds to TRBD1 (6 bases). This TCR was sampled from a man aged 45 to 65 with active COVID-19. Source material: peripheral blood. The CDR3 sequence is CASSSTGPDGQETQYF. DNA for the CDR3: TGTGCCAGCAGTTCGACAGGACCGGATGGACAAGAGACCCAGTACTTC.